Listed below are T cell receptor beta chains from one sample, sequenced in a study of shared clonotypes between healthy human individuals. Clones were sequenced by immunoSEQ multiplex PCR, and TCRdb holds only the in-frame ones, with some missing. The sample shows about 980,000 clones, 76% of them seen only once. The sequencing sample was made of memory CD4+ T cells sorted from blood. The receptor set was obtained from a young man in good health. The CDR3 runs from the conserved cysteine through the conserved F or W. A D gene is named only where the DNA matches it firmly. Where a row states a size, it is once, few, many or the class of an expanded clone; other rows omit it.

J gene | clone size | V gene | D gene | CDR3 DNA | CDR3 protein
TRBJ2-3 | NA | TRBV5-4 | TRBD2 | TGTGCCAGCAGCCCGACGGGACTAGCGGGCACAGATACGCAGTATTTT | CASSPTGLAGTDTQYF
TRBJ1-1 | NA | TRBV18 | NA | TGTGCCAGCTCGTACGGACAGTTGAACACTGAAGCTTTCTTT | CASSYGQLNTEAFF
TRBJ2-7 | NA | TRBV27 | TRBD1 | TGTGCCAGCAGATATTTTTATGGGGCCAGGGGGCATTCCTACGAGCAGTACTTC | CASRYFYGARGHSYEQYF
TRBJ1-2 | NA | TRBV6-5 | NA | TGTGCCAGCAGTTATTTCCAGTTCTATGGCTACACCTTC | CASSYFQFYGYTF
TRBJ1-6 | NA | TRBV7-9 | NA | TGTGCCAGCAGCTCCACAGGGTTCAATTCACCCCTCCACTTT | CASSSTGFNSPLHF
TRBJ2-5 | NA | TRBV19 | NA | TGTGCCAGTAGTACCATAGGACCGGAGGGGGAGACCCAGTACTTC | CASSTIGPEGETQYF
TRBJ1-1 | NA | TRBV28 | NA | TGTGCCAGCAGCGCCCGACGGGGCCAGATTAACACTGAAGCTTTCTTT | CASSARRGQINTEAFF
TRBJ2-1 | NA | TRBV6-4 | TRBD2 | TGTGCCAGCAGTGACTCTCCGGCTAGCGGGAACAATGAGCAGTTCTTC | CASSDSPASGNNEQFF
TRBJ1-1 | NA | TRBV7-8 | NA | TGTGCCAGCAGCGCTATAGCGGGGAATCATGGCACTGAAGCTTTCTTT | CASSAIAGNHGTEAFF
TRBJ2-3 | NA | TRBV11-2 | NA | TGTGCCAGCAGCTTGAAAGAAGGAGTTACGCAGTATTTT | CASSLKEGVTQYF
TRBJ2-5 | NA | TRBV7-9 | NA | TGTGCCAGCAGCTTAGGGTCAGGGCGACAAGAGACCCAGTACTTC | CASSLGSGRQETQYF
TRBJ2-7 | once | TRBV28 | NA | TGTGCCAGCAGCAGGCGAGGGATCGGATCCTACGAGCAGTACTTC | CASSRRGIGSYEQYF
TRBJ1-1 | NA | TRBV2 | NA | TGTGCCAGCAGAAGCGAGAGGACGGGTGAAGCTTTCTTT | CASRSERTGEAFF
TRBJ1-4 | NA | TRBV11-2 | NA | TGTGCCAGCAGCGGCACAACTAATGAAAAACTGTTTTTT | CASSGTTNEKLFF
TRBJ2-6 | NA | TRBV28 | NA | TGTGCCAGCAGTCCGACTAGGGCCGGGGCCAACGTCCTGACTTTC | CASSPTRAGANVLTF
TRBJ1-1 | NA | TRBV5-4 | NA | TGTGCCAGCAGCCTGCCGGGACAACGGGTGAACACTGAAGCTTTCTTT | CASSLPGQRVNTEAFF
TRBJ1-3 | NA | TRBV9 | NA | TGTGCCAGCTCCAAACGGGGGGCGCAGGGAAACACCATATATTTT | CASSKRGAQGNTIYF
TRBJ2-2 | once | TRBV7-9 | NA | TGTGCCAGCAGCTTCTGGGGCGAGGGGGAGCTGTTTTTT | CASSFWGEGELFF
TRBJ1-2 | NA | TRBV4-1 | NA | TGCGCCAGCAGCCAAGGACAACCCGTCTATGGCTACACCTTC | CASSQGQPVYGYTF
TRBJ2-2 | few | TRBV5-4 | NA | TGTGCCAGCAGCATGGGCGGACGGAGGCTCACCGGGGAGCTGTTTTTT | CASSMGGRRLTGELFF
TRBJ2-7 | NA | TRBV7-2 | NA | TGTGCCAGCAGCTTATGGCGGACTGCGAACGAGCAGTACTTC | CASSLWRTANEQYF
TRBJ2-7 | NA | TRBV6-6 | NA | TGTGCCAGCAGTTACCCCTACAGCGGTAGGGACGAGCAGTACTTC | CASSYPYSGRDEQYF
TRBJ1-1 | NA | TRBV18 | NA | TGTGCCAGCTCACCCCGGCCAGGTGGGAACACTGAAGCTTTCTTT | CASSPRPGGNTEAFF